This is a list of T cell receptor beta chains from one sample in a study of identical twins. TCRdb called the 5' RACE reads again in MiXCR, with one record for every CDR3 protein. This sample carries approximately 260,000 distinct CDR3 sequences, approximately 8.3% of them seen once, and the ten largest clones take less than 4%. Separately, the same data were catalogued under a study of yellow fever vaccine responses in identical twins.

The sequencing input was CD8+ T cells sorted from blood. These receptors all come from a woman under 30 in good health. CDR3s include the opening cysteine and the closing phenylalanine or tryptophan. The D gene is left open where the match is weak. For some rows the clone size is stated as once, few or many, or as a class when expanded; others skip it.

V gene: TRBV27; J gene: TRBJ2-7; CDR3 length: 13; clone size: NA; D gene: NA; CDR3 protein: CASSPGRFYEQYF; CDR3 DNA: TGTGCCAGCAGTCCCGGTAGGTTCTACGAGCAGTACTTC
V gene: TRBV6-4; J gene: TRBJ2-3; CDR3 length: 15; clone size: many; D gene: NA; CDR3 protein: CASSTGGRTTDTQYF; CDR3 DNA: TGTGCCAGCAGTACTGGGGGGCGCACCACAGATACGCAGTATTTT
V gene: TRBV7-9; J gene: TRBJ2-1; CDR3 length: 14; clone size: NA; D gene: NA; CDR3 protein: CASSLLPGFNEQFF; CDR3 DNA: TGTGCCAGCAGCTTATTACCGGGGTTCAATGAGCAGTTCTTC
V gene: TRBV20-1; J gene: TRBJ2-7; CDR3 length: 17; clone size: few; D gene: TRBD1; CDR3 protein: CSARDWQGQGESYEQYF; CDR3 DNA: TGCAGTGCTAGAGACTGGCAGGGGCAGGGGGAGTCCTACGAGCAGTACTTC
V gene: TRBV2; J gene: TRBJ2-2; CDR3 length: 17; clone size: NA; D gene: TRBD1; CDR3 protein: CASWIGGFLVNTGELFF; CDR3 DNA: TGTGCCAGCTGGATAGGGGGCTTCTTAGTTAACACCGGGGAGCTGTTTTTT
V gene: TRBV2; J gene: TRBJ2-3; CDR3 length: 16; clone size: NA; D gene: TRBD1; CDR3 protein: CASSFDRDRVEDTQYF; CDR3 DNA: TGTGCCAGCAGCTTTGACCGGGACAGGGTAGAAGATACGCAGTATTTT
V gene: TRBV20-1; J gene: TRBJ2-7; CDR3 length: 14; clone size: NA; D gene: NA; CDR3 protein: CSASAATGNHEQYF; CDR3 DNA: TGCAGTGCTAGCGCGGCAACAGGAAACCACGAGCAGTACTTC
V gene: TRBV5-1; J gene: TRBJ2-7; CDR3 length: 15; clone size: NA; D gene: NA; CDR3 protein: CASRPDGTGDYEQYF; CDR3 DNA: TGCGCCAGCAGACCTGATGGGACGGGTGACTACGAGCAGTACTTC
V gene: TRBV20-1; J gene: TRBJ2-2; CDR3 length: 17; clone size: NA; D gene: NA; CDR3 protein: CSARDAVGQANTGELFF; CDR3 DNA: TGCAGTGCTAGAGATGCGGTCGGGCAGGCAAACACCGGGGAGCTGTTTTTT
V gene: TRBV4-1; J gene: TRBJ2-1; CDR3 length: 14; clone size: few; D gene: NA; CDR3 protein: CASSLEGGLNEQFF; CDR3 DNA: TGCGCCAGCAGCTTAGAGGGGGGCCTGAATGAGCAGTTCTTC
V gene: TRBV6-2/TRBV6-3; J gene: TRBJ2-1; CDR3 length: 18; clone size: few; D gene: TRBD2; CDR3 protein: CASSYSGLAGGSYNEQFF; CDR3 DNA: TGTGCCAGCAGTTACTCAGGTCTAGCGGGGGGGTCCTACAATGAGCAGTTCTTC
V gene: TRBV4-3; J gene: TRBJ2-3; CDR3 length: 17; clone size: few; D gene: NA; CDR3 protein: CASSQEPYRDYTDTQYF; CDR3 DNA: TGCGCCAGCAGCCAAGAACCCTACAGGGATTACACAGATACGCAGTATTTT
V gene: TRBV3-1; J gene: TRBJ2-1; CDR3 length: 17; clone size: many; D gene: TRBD1; CDR3 protein: CASSRAGTGEVWNEQFF; CDR3 DNA: TGTGCCAGCAGCCGAGCGGGGACAGGGGAGGTTTGGAATGAGCAGTTCTTC
V gene: TRBV5-1; J gene: TRBJ2-3; CDR3 length: 11; clone size: many; D gene: TRBD1; CDR3 protein: CASSHDRVSYF; CDR3 DNA: TGCGCCAGCAGCCACGACAGGGTGTCGTATTTT
V gene: TRBV6-1; J gene: TRBJ1-5; CDR3 length: 16; clone size: few; D gene: NA; CDR3 protein: CASSPAPLEINQPQHF; CDR3 DNA: TGTGCCAGCAGTCCCGCCCCACTGGAAATCAATCAGCCCCAGCATTTT
V gene: TRBV6-2/TRBV6-3; J gene: TRBJ2-7; CDR3 length: 14; clone size: NA; D gene: NA; CDR3 protein: CASSYQVSSYEQYF; CDR3 DNA: TGTGCCAGCAGTTACCAAGTTAGCTCCTACGAGCAGTACTTC
V gene: TRBV27; J gene: TRBJ2-3; CDR3 length: 14; clone size: few; D gene: NA; CDR3 protein: CASSWGVFTDTQYF; CDR3 DNA: TGTGCCAGCAGCTGGGGAGTCTTCACAGATACGCAGTATTTT
V gene: TRBV7-3; J gene: TRBJ2-2; CDR3 length: 13; clone size: NA; D gene: TRBD2; CDR3 protein: CASGTTGAGELFF; CDR3 DNA: TGTGCCAGCGGGACTACGGGGGCCGGGGAGCTGTTTTTT
V gene: TRBV15; J gene: TRBJ2-1; CDR3 length: 16; clone size: NA; D gene: NA; CDR3 protein: CATSREEGGPRNEQFF; CDR3 DNA: TGTGCCACCAGCAGAGAGGAGGGGGGGCCTCGGAATGAGCAGTTCTTC
V gene: TRBV10-3; J gene: TRBJ2-3; CDR3 length: 17; clone size: few; D gene: NA; CDR3 protein: CAISDRQGPFGADTQYF; CDR3 DNA: TGTGCCATCAGTGATCGGCAGGGCCCGTTCGGCGCAGATACGCAGTATTTT
V gene: TRBV6-5; J gene: TRBJ2-7; CDR3 length: 14; clone size: NA; D gene: TRBD2; CDR3 protein: CASSWAGASYEQYF; CDR3 DNA: TGTGCCAGCAGTTGGGCGGGAGCATCCTACGAGCAGTACTTC
V gene: TRBV7-8; J gene: TRBJ2-7; CDR3 length: 13; clone size: NA; D gene: NA; CDR3 protein: CASSLTQAYEQYF; CDR3 DNA: TGTGCCAGCAGCCTGACGCAGGCCTACGAGCAGTACTTC